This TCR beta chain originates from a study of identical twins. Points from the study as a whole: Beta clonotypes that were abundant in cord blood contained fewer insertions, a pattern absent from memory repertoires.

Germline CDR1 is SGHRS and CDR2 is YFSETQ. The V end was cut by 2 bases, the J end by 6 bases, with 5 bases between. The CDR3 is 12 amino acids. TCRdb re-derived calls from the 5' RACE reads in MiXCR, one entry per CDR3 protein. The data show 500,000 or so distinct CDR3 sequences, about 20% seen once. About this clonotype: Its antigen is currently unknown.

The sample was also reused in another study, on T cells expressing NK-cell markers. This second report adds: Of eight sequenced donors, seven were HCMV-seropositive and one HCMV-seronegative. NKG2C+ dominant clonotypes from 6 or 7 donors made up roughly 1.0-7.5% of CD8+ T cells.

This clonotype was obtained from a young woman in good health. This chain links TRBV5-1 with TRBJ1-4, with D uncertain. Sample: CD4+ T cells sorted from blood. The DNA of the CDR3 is TGCGCCAGCAGCTTTAACGATGAAAAACTGTTTTTT. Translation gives CASSFNDEKLFF.